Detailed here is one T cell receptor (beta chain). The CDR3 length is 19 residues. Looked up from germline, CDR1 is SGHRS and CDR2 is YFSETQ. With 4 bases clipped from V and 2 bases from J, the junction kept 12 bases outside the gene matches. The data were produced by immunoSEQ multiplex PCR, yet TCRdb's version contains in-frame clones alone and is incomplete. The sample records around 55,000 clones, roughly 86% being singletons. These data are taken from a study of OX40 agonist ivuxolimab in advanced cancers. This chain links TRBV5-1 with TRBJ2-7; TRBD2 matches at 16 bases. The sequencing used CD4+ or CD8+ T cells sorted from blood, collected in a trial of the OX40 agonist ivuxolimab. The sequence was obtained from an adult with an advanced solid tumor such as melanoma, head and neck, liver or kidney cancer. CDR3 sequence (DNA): TGCGCCAGCAGCATTGATCCCGGGACTAGCGGGAGGGCCCCCTACGAGCAGTACTTC. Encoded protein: CASSIDPGTSGRAPYEQYF.